Shown below are 8 T cell receptor beta chains from a single sample sequenced in a study of shared clonotypes between healthy human individuals. TCRdb's table, derived via immunoSEQ multiplex PCR, lists solely in-frame clones and lacks some. Here the sample spans under 650,000 clones, approximately 95% being singletons. Sample: naive CD4+ T cells sorted from blood. The sample's subset: CD45RA+ positively selected. Source of these receptors: a woman aged 25 to 39 in good health.

The chain combines TRBV29-1 with TRBJ2-1, with 7 bases identical to TRBD2. V was clipped by 4 bases and J by 1 base; unmatched bases: 4. CDR3 size: 14 residues. Germline V gives CDR1 SQVTM, CDR2 ANQGSEA. CDR3 amino acids: CSVGGDYSYNEQFF. The CDR3 coding sequence is TGCAGCGTTGGAGGGGACTATTCCTACAATGAGCAGTTCTTC.

The chain joins TRBV10-3 to TRBJ1-1; D unresolved. With 3 bases removed from V and 1 base from J, the gap between germline ends came to 9 bases. The CDR3 contains 14 residues. From germline, CDR1 is ENHRY and CDR2 SYGVKD. The CDR3 region has the DNA TGTGCCATCAGTGATGGTACAGCGAACACTGAAGCTTTCTTT. Translating gives CAISDGTANTEAFF.

The gene calls are TRBV7-8 and TRBJ1-2; D may be TRBD1 (5 bases). The CDR3 extends over 17 amino acids. V shed 0 bases and J shed 1 base, with 15 bases lying between them. Germline CDR1 is SGHVS and CDR2 is FQNEAQ. Here the CDR3 DNA reads TGTGCCAGCAGCTTAGCCCCTAGGGGCAGCTTTAACTATGGCTACACCTTC. Encoded protein: CASSLAPRGSFNYGYTF.

The chain recombines TRBV19 with TRBJ2-3, with 13 bases lining up with TRBD2. The CDR3 runs 17 residues. The germline CDR1 and CDR2 sequences are LNHDA and SQIVND (reference sequence). The J segment lost 2 bases and the V segment lost 5 bases, leaving 7 bases of the junction unmatched. DNA for the CDR3: TGTGCCAGTAGTGCACTAGCGGGAGGGCCCCCCACAGATACGCAGTATTTT. Its translation: CASSALAGGPPTDTQYF.

This sequence joins TRBV6-5 and TRBJ1-5; D is perhaps TRBD1 (5 bases). The CDR3 consists of 11 residues. Trimming shortened V by 2 bases and J by 15 bases, and 11 bases separated the two germline ends. Germline assignment: CDR1 MNHEY and CDR2 SVGAGI. The CDR3 coding sequence is TGTGCCAGCAGTTACGGTGGGACTATGCATTTT. Protein sequence: CASSYGGTMHF.

The genes are TRBV5-1 and TRBJ2-3, with 10 bases identical to TRBD2. The CDR3 is 13 residues long. Germline lookup yields CDR1 SGHRS and CDR2 YFSETQ. Unmatched junction bases numbered 4, after V lost 9 bases and J lost 3 bases. The CDR3 here is CATRLAGTDTQYF. The CDR3 DNA reads as TGCGCCACCAGACTAGCGGGTACAGATACGCAGTATTTT.

This chain uses TRBV27 with TRBJ2-7, with TRBD2 matching 7 bases. CDR1 and CDR2 from the germline V gene are MNHEY and SMNVEV (reference sequence). This CDR3 region has 15 residues. V shed 5 bases, J shed 6 bases, and the junction held 13 bases outside the gene matches. CDR3 sequence (DNA): TGTGCCAGCAGTCTTGAAGGTCGGGAGGTGTTCGAGCAGTACTTC. This codes for CASSLEGREVFEQYF.

This clone was picked up one time. The V call is TRBV2, the J call TRBJ2-1, with D possibly being TRBD1 or TRBD2 (5 bases each). Trimming took 4 bases from V and 9 from J, leaving 19 bases between them. CDR1 and CDR2 (germline): SNHLY, FYNNEI. The CDR3 consists of 15 residues. The CDR3 sequence is CASSGSLEGGGEQFF. The CDR3 DNA reads TGTGCCAGCAGTGGAAGTTTAGAGGGTGGGGGTGAGCAGTTCTTC.